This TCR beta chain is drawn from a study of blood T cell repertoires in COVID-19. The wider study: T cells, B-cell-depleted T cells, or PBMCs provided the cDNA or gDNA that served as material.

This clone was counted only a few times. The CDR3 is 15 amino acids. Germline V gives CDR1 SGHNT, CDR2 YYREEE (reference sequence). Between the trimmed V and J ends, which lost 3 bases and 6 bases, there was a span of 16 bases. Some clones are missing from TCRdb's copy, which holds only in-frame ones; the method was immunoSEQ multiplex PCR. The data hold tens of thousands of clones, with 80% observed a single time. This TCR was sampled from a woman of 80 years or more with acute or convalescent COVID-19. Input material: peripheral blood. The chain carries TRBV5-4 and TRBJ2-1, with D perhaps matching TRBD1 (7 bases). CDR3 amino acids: CASSSGGRGANEQFF. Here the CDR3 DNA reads TGTGCCAGCAGCTCGGGTGGCAGGGGGGCCAATGAGCAGTTCTTC.